The next 18 T cell receptor beta chains were all read from a single sample in a study of Ad26.COV2.S vaccination and SARS-CoV-2 variants. Sequencing was performed with immunoSEQ multiplex PCR; in TCRdb, only in-frame clones are kept and a portion is missing. The sample yields roughly 700,000 clones, about 89% seen once. This sample's treatment: some 19 received Ad26.COV2.S at low or high dose, single or two shots; 5 received placebo; per-sample allocation not given. The investigators took samples on day 63 after the first vaccine or placebo injection. The sample here was peripheral blood, taken in a trial of Ad26.COV2.S vaccine versus placebo. The receptors shown here come from a person between 18 and 65 years old who received the Ad26.COV2.S COVID-19 vaccine or a placebo.

This clone occurred a few times. The chain is built from TRBV6-2 or TRBV6-3 and TRBJ1-1, with D hard to call. CDR1 is MNHEY and CDR2 is SVGEGT in the germline V gene. The CDR3 has 12 residues. The V end lost 5 bases, the J end lost 11 bases, and 15 bases lay between the germline ends. The CDR3 nucleotides are TGTGCCAGCAGTCAAGCACTGGACCGGGCTTTCTTT. It is translated as CASSQALDRAFF.

The gene calls are TRBV6-5 and TRBJ2-3; the D is unclear. CDR3 length equals 15 residues. The V and J ends lost 8 bases and 8 bases respectively, with 23 bases between them. Germline V CDR1 and CDR2: MNHEY, SVGAGI. CDR3 in amino acids: CASGLDGPGFGTQYF. The CDR3 coding sequence is TGTGCCAGCGGATTAGACGGGCCCGGATTTGGTACGCAGTATTTT.

The rearrangement uses TRBV10-3 and TRBJ1-1, with 7 bases aligning to TRBD1. CDR1 is ENHRY and CDR2 is SYGVKD in the germline V gene. V was pared by 5 bases and J by 1 base, with 7 bases of the junction left unmatched. The CDR3 totals 15 residues. The CDR3 nucleotides read TGTGCCATCAGTTCCCCTACAGGGGCGAACACTGAAGCTTTCTTT. Residues: CAISSPTGANTEAFF.

This chain connects TRBV2 to TRBJ1-3, with TRBD1 as a possible D gene (5 bases). The CDR3 has 13 residues. CDR1 and CDR2 (germline): SNHLY, FYNNEI. Trimming took 8 bases from V and 4 from J, leaving 12 bases between them. In nucleotides, the CDR3 is TGTGCCAGCCGGGAGGGGCCCGGAAACACCATATATTTT. It is translated as CASREGPGNTIYF.

The chain recombines TRBV10-3 with TRBJ2-3; 12 nucleotides line up with TRBD1. This CDR3 comprises 13 residues. The germline CDR1 and CDR2 sequences are ENHRY and SYGVKD. J was trimmed by 7 bases and V by 11 bases; bases with no gene match: 7. As DNA, the CDR3 is TGTGCCCTTGGGGGACAGGGGGCGAATACGCAGTATTTT. This translates into CALGGQGANTQYF.

The chain has TRBV6-5 and TRBJ1-1, with TRBD1 as a possible D gene (6 bases). Looked up from germline, CDR1 is MNHEY and CDR2 is SVGAGI. V lost 2 bases, J lost 6 bases, and 13 bases lay in between. This CDR3 region has 14 residues. In DNA, the CDR3 is TGTGCCAGCAGTTACAGGACAGTTAATCCTGAAGCTTTCTTT. It codes for CASSYRTVNPEAFF.

The chain uses TRBV24-1 and TRBJ1-6; perhaps TRBD1 as D (5 bases). CDR1 is KGHDR and CDR2 is SFDVKD in the germline V gene. The CDR3 length is 16 residues. The germline V and J ends were trimmed by 1 base and 7 bases, with 13 bases remaining between them. CDR3 amino acids: CATSDFSAGLNSPLHF. Written as DNA, the CDR3 is TGTGCCACCAGTGATTTCTCGGCAGGGCTCAATTCACCCCTCCACTTT.

This CDR3 reads CASSSAIDTQYF. As DNA, the CDR3 is TGTGCCAGCAGCTCGGCTATTGATACGCAGTATTTT. The gene calls are TRBV5-4 and TRBJ2-3; D ambiguous. The V end lost 3 bases, the J end lost 6 bases, and 8 bases lay between the germline ends. Per the germline V gene, CDR1 is SGHNT and CDR2 is YYREEE (reference sequence). The length of the CDR3 is 12 residues.

CDR3 amino acids: CASSQGQGNTEAFF. CDR3 sequence (DNA): TGTGCCAGCAGCCAAGGACAGGGTAACACTGAAGCTTTCTTT. V gene TRBV4-2 combines with J gene TRBJ1-1; 7 nucleotides align to TRBD1. CDR3 length equals 14 residues. The V gene's germline CDR1 is LGHNA and CDR2 YNFKEQ. V shed 1 base and J 2 bases; nucleotides not matched to a gene: 1.

The gene calls are TRBV19 and TRBJ1-4; tentative D call: TRBD1 (5 bases). Germline V lookup: CDR1 LNHDA, CDR2 SQIVND (reference sequence). Trimming removed 5 bases from V and 7 bases from J, with 14 bases in between. CDR3 length equals 14 residues. The CDR3 DNA reads TGTGCCAGTAGTCCCCAGGGCGGTCGTGAAAAACTGTTTTTT. This codes for CASSPQGGREKLFF.

This chain links TRBV6-7 with TRBJ1-5, with D possibly being TRBD1 (6 bases). TRBV6-7 is an ORF; its function is uncertain. This CDR3 has 18 residues. V lost 0 bases and J 2 bases, leaving 17 bases between the germline ends. CDR3 nucleotides: TGTGCCAGCAGTTACTCTACTGTCAGGGGAGCCTGCAATCAGCCCCAGCATTTT. As protein: CASSYSTVRGACNQPQHF.

This clone is a singleton in its sample. The rearrangement uses TRBV5-8 and TRBJ2-1; TRBD2 agrees at 8 bases. Trimming took 0 bases from V and 9 from J; bases not matched to a gene: 11. The CDR3 totals 16 residues. Germline CDR1 and CDR2: SGHTS and YDEGEE. The CDR3 DNA sequence: TGTGCCAGCAGCTTGGATTCCGGGAGGGCAATAGGTGAGCAGTTCTTC. Protein: CASSLDSGRAIGEQFF.

The gene calls are TRBV6-5 and TRBJ2-7, with D unresolved. The CDR3 contains 12 residues. The germline V and J ends were trimmed by 7 bases and 4 bases, with 11 bases remaining between them. Looked up from germline, CDR1 is MNHEY and CDR2 is SVGAGI. CDR3 in amino acids: CASKSQPYEQYF. The CDR3 region has the DNA TGTGCCAGCAAATCCCAGCCGTACGAGCAGTACTTC.

This clone was found once. DNA for the CDR3: TGTGCCAGCAGCGGTGGACAGGGCCCCTACGAGCAGTACTTC. The encoded protein is CASSGGQGPYEQYF. This rearrangement joins TRBV9 to TRBJ2-7; TRBD1 matches at 8 bases. V was clipped by 3 bases and J by 2 bases; unmatched bases: 4. The CDR3 spans 14 residues. The germline V gene encodes CDR1 SGDLS and CDR2 YYNGEE.

This CDR3 reads CASSLEGVANYGYTF. The DNA of the CDR3 is TGTGCCAGCAGCCTCGAGGGGGTCGCTAACTATGGCTACACCTTC. The chain joins TRBV11-2 to TRBJ1-2; maybe TRBD1 (6 bases). Per the germline V gene, CDR1 is SGHAT and CDR2 is FQNNGV. V gave up 5 bases and J gave up 0 bases, with 13 bases separating them. The CDR3 has 15 residues.

The chain is built from TRBV19 and TRBJ1-1, with D possibly TRBD1 on 6 matching bases. V was shortened by 8 bases and J by 4 bases, with 14 bases between the two germline ends. This CDR3 region has 13 residues. From germline, CDR1 is LNHDA and CDR2 SQIVND (reference sequence). CDR3 region: CASRPTGITEAFF. The CDR3, as DNA: TGTGCCAGTCGGCCAACAGGGATCACTGAAGCTTTCTTT.

The chain carries TRBV7-9 and TRBJ2-7; 7 nucleotides line up with TRBD1. Germline CDR1 reads SEHNR; CDR2 reads FQNEAQ (reference sequence). The CDR3 is made up of 15 amino acids. The V and J ends lost 0 bases and 5 bases, in that order; junction bases with no gene match: 7. The DNA of the CDR3 is TGTGCCAGCAGCTTAGCAGACAGGGTCGTGGACGAGCAGTACTTC. Translation gives CASSLADRVVDEQYF.

V is TRBV7-2 and J is TRBJ2-7, with D perhaps given as TRBD1 or TRBD2 (6 bases each). Looked up from germline, CDR1 is SGHTA and CDR2 is FQGNSA. Deletions cut 5 bases from V and 4 bases from J, with 12 bases between. This CDR3 has 13 amino acids. This CDR3 is CASSRGTFYEQYF. The CDR3, as DNA: TGTGCCAGCAGCCGGGGGACATTTTACGAGCAGTACTTC.